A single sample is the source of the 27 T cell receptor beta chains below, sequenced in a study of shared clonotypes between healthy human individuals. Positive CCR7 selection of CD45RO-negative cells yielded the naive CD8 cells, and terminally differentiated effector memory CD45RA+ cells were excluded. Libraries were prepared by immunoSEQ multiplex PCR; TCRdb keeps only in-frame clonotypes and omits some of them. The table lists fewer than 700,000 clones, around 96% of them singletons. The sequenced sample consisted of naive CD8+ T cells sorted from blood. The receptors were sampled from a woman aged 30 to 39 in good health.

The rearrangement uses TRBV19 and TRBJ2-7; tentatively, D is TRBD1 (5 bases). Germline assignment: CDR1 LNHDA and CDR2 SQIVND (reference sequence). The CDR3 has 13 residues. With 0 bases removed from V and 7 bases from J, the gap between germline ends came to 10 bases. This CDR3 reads CASSIDRAMEQYF. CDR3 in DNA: TGTGCCAGTAGTATAGACAGGGCGATGGAGCAGTACTTC.

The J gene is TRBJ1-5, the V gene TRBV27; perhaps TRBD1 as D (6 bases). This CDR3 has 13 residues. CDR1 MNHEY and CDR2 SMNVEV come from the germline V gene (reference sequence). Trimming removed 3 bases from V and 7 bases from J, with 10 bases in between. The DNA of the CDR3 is TGTGCCAGCAGTTTCCAGGGGAAACAGCCCCAGCATTTT. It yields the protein CASSFQGKQPQHF.

CDR3 sequence (DNA): TGTGCCAGCGGCGCCGCGGGGTACGGGCAGCCCCAGCATTTT. This gives the protein CASGAAGYGQPQHF. The chain links TRBV28 to TRBJ1-5; the D is unclear. This CDR3 is built from 14 residues. Germline V gene data show CDR1 as MDHEN and CDR2 as SYDVKM. Trimming took 8 bases from V and 7 from J, leaving 18 bases between them. Full variable domain (outside the CDR3, taken from reference TRBV28 and TRBJ1-5): DVKVTQSSRYLVKRTGEKVFLECVQDMDHENMFWYRQDPGLGLRLIYFSYDVKMKEKGDIPEGYSVSREKKERFSLILESASTNQTSMYLCASGAAGYGQPQHFGDGTRLSIL.

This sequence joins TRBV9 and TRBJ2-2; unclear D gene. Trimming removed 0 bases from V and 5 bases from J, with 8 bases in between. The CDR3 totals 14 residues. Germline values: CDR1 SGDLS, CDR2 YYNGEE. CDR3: CASSVEERTGELFF. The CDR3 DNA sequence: TGTGCCAGCAGCGTAGAAGAGAGAACCGGGGAGCTGTTTTTT.

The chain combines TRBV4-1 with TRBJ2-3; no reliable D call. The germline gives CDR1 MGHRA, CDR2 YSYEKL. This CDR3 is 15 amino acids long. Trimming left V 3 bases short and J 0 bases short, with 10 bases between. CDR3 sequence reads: CASSHPLGSTDTQYF. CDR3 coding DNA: TGCGCCAGCAGCCACCCACTCGGAAGCACAGATACGCAGTATTTT.

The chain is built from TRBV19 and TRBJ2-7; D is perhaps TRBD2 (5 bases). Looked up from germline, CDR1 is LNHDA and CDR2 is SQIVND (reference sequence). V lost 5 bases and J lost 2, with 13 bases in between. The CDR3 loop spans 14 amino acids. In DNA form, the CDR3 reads TGTGCCAGTAGTTGGGGAGTTGGTACCTACGAGCAGTACTTC. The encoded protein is CASSWGVGTYEQYF.

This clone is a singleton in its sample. The CDR3 sequence: CSAWLGDGYTF. In nucleotides, the CDR3 is TGCAGTGCTTGGTTAGGGGACGGCTACACCTTC. The chain carries TRBV20-1 and TRBJ1-2; TRBD1 might be the D (5 bases). Germline lookup yields CDR1 DFQATT and CDR2 SNEGSKA (reference sequence). The germline V and J ends were trimmed by 5 bases and 8 bases, with 12 bases remaining between them. The CDR3 is made up of 11 amino acids.

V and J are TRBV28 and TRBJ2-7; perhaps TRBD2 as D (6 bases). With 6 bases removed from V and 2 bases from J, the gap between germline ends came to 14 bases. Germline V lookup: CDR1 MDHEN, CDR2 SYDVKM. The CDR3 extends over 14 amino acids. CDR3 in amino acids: CASRVYGGPYEQYF. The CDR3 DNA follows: TGTGCCAGCAGGGTCTACGGGGGACCCTACGAGCAGTACTTC.

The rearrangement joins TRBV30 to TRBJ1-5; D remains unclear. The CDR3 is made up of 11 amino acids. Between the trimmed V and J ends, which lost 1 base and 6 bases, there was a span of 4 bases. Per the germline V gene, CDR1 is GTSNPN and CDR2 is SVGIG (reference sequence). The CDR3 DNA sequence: TGTGCCTGGAGTGATGGTCAGCCCCAGCATTTT. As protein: CAWSDGQPQHF. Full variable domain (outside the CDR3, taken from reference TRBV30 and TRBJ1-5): SQTIHQWPATLVQPVGSPLSLECTVEGTSNPNLYWYRQAAGRGLQLLFYSVGIGQISSEVPQNLSASRPQDRQFILSSKKLLLSDSGFYLCAWSDGQPQHFGDGTRLSIL.

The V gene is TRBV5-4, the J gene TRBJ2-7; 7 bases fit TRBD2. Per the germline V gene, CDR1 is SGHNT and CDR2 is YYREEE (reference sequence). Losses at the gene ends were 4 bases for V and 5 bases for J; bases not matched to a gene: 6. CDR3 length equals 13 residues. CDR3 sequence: CASSRLAVHEQYF. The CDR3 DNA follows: TGTGCCAGCAGCCGACTAGCTGTCCACGAGCAGTACTTC.

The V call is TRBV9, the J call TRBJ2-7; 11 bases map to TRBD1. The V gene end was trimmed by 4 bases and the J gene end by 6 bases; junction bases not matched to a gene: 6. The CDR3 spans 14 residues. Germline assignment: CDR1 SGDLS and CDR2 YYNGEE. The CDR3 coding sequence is TGTGCCAGCAGCTTGGGGACAGGGGGGCCCGAGCAGTACTTC. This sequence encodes CASSLGTGGPEQYF.

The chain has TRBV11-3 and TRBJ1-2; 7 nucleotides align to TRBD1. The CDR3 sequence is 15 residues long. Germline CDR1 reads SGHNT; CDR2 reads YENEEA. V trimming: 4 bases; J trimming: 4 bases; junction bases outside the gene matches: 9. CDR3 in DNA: TGTGCCAGCAGCTCCACAGGGGTGTGGTGCTATGGCTACACCTTC. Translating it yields CASSSTGVWCYGYTF. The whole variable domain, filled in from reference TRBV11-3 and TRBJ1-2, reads EAGVVQSPRYKIIEKKQPVAFWCNPISGHNTLYWYLQNLGQGPELLIRYENEEAVDDSQLPKDRFSAERLKGVDSTLKIQPAELGDSAVYLCASSSTGVWCYGYTFGSGTRLTVV.

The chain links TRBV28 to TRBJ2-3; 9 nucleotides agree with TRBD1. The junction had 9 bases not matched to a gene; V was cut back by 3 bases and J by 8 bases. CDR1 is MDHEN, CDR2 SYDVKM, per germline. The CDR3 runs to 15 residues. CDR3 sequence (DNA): TGTGCCAGCAGTTTTCGGGACAGGGACATTGGTACGCAGTATTTT. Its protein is CASSFRDRDIGTQYF.

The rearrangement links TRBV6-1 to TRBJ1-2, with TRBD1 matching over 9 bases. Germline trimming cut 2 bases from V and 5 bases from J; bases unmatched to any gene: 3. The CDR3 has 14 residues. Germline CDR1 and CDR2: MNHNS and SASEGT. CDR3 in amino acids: CASSENRGPYGYTF. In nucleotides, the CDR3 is TGTGCCAGCAGTGAAAACAGGGGGCCTTATGGCTACACCTTC.

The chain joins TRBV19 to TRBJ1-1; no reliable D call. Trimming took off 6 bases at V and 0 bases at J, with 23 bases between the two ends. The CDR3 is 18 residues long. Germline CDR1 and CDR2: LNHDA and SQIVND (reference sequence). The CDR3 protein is CASSPTSPATILNTEAFF. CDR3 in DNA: TGTGCCAGTAGCCCAACCTCTCCAGCTACAATATTGAACACTGAAGCTTTCTTT. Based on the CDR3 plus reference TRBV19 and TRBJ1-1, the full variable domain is DGGITQSPKYLFRKEGQNVTLSCEQNLNHDAMYWYRQDPGQGLRLIYYSQIVNDFQKGDIAEGYSVSREKKESFPLTVTSAQKNPTAFYLCASSPTSPATILNTEAFFGQGTRLTVV.

Here the CDR3 reads CASRIRDNNQPQHF. CDR3 nucleotides: TGTGCCAGTAGGATCCGGGACAACAATCAGCCCCAGCATTTT. The gene calls are TRBV19 and TRBJ1-5; the D gene is possibly TRBD1 (6 bases). CDR3 length: 14 residues. Trimming cost V 6 bases and J 3 bases, with 12 bases left between them. The germline V gene has CDR1 LNHDA and CDR2 SQIVND (reference sequence).

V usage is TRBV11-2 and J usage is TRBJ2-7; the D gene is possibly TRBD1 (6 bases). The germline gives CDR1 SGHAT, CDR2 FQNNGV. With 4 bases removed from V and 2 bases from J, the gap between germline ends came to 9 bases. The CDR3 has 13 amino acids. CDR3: CASSSDRTYEQYF. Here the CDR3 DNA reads TGTGCCAGCAGCTCCGACAGGACCTACGAGCAGTACTTC.

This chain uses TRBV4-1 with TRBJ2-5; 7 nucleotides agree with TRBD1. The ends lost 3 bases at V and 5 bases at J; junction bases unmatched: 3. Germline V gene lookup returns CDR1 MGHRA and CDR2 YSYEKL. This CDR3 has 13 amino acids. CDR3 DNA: TGCGCCAGCAGCCAGCCGACAGGGGAGACCCAGTACTTC. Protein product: CASSQPTGETQYF.

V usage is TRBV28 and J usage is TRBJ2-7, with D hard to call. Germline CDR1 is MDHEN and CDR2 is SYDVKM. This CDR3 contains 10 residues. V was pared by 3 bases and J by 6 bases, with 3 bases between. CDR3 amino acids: CASSFTEQYF. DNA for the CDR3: TGTGCCAGCAGTTTCACCGAGCAGTACTTC. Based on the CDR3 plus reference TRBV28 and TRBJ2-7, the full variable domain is DVKVTQSSRYLVKRTGEKVFLECVQDMDHENMFWYRQDPGLGLRLIYFSYDVKMKEKGDIPEGYSVSREKKERFSLILESASTNQTSMYLCASSFTEQYFGPGTRLTVT.

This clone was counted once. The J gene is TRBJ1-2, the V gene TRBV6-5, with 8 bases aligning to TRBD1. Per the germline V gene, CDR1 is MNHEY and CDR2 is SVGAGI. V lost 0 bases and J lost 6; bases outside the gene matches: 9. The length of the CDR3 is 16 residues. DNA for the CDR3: TGTGCCAGCAGTTACTCCCGATACAGACAGGGGCATGGCTACACCTTC. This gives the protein CASSYSRYRQGHGYTF.

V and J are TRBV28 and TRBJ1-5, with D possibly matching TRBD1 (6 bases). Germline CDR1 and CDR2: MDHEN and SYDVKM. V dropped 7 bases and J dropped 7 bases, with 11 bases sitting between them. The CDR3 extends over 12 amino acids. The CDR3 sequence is CASNRVGQPQHF. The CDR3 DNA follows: TGTGCCAGCAACAGGGTCGGACAGCCCCAGCATTTT.

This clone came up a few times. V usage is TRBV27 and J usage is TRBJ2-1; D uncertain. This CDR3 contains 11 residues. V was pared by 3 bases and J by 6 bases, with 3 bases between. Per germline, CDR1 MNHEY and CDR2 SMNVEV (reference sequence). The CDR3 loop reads CASSFINEQFF. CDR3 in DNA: TGTGCCAGCAGTTTTATCAATGAGCAGTTCTTC.

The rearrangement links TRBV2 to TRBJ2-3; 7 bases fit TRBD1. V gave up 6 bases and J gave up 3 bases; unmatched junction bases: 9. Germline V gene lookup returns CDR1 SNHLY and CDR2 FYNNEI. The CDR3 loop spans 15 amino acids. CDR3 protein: CASRPETGRTDTQYF. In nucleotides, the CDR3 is TGTGCCAGCAGACCGGAGACAGGGCGAACAGATACGCAGTATTTT.

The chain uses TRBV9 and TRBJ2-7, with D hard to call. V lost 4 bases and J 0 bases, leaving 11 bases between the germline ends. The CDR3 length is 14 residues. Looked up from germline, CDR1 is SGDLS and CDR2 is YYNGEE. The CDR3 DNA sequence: TGTGCCAGCAGCCCCCCCGAGAGCTCCTACGAGCAGTACTTC. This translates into CASSPPESSYEQYF. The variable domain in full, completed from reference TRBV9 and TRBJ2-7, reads DSGVTQTPKHLITATGQRVTLRCSPRSGDLSVYWYQQSLDQGLQFLIQYYNGEERAKGNILERFSAQQFPDLHSELNLSSLELGDSALYFCASSPPESSYEQYFGPGTRLTVT.

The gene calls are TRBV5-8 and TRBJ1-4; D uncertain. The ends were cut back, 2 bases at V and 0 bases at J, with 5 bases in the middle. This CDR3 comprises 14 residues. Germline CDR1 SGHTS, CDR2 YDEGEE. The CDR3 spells CASSFAATNEKLFF. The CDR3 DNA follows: TGTGCCAGCAGCTTCGCTGCAACTAATGAAAAACTGTTTTTT.

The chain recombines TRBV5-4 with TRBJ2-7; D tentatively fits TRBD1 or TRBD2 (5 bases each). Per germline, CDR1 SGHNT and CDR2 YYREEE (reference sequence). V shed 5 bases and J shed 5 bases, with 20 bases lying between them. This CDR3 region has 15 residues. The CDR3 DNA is TGTGCCAGCAGGATCCGTGGGGGACGCGTCCACGAGCAGTACTTC. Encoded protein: CASRIRGGRVHEQYF.

The CDR3 loop is CASSSGLVHEQYF. CDR3 nucleotide sequence: TGTGCCAGCAGCTCGGGACTAGTACACGAGCAGTACTTC. The gene calls are TRBV7-2 and TRBJ2-7; TRBD2 aligns across 8 bases. CDR3 length equals 13 residues. V gave up 4 bases and J gave up 5 bases; unmatched junction bases: 4. Looked up from germline, CDR1 is SGHTA and CDR2 is FQGNSA.